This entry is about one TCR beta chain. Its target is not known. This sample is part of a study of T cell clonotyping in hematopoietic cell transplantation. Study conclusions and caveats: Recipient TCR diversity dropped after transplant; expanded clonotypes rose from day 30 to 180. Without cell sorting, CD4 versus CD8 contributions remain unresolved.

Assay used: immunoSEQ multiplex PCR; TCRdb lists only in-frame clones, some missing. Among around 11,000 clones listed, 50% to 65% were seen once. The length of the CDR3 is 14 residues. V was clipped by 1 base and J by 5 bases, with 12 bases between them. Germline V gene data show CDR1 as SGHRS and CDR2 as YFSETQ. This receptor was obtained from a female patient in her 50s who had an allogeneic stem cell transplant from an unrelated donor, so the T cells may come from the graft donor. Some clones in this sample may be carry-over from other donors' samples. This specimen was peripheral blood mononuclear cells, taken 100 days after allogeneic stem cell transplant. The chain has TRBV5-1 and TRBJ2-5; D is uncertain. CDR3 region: CASSLRHPRETQYF. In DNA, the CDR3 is TGCGCCAGCAGCTTGAGGCACCCCAGGGAGACCCAGTACTTC.